The 8 T cell receptor beta chains presented below share a single source sample, sequenced in a study of CD8 T cells in Susac syndrome. Reverse transcription of roughly 0.5 to 1 ug RNA was performed with random hexamers. TCRdb re-analysed the immunoSEQ multiplex PCR reads in MiXCR, keeping a single row per CDR3 protein. The sample lists 300,000 to 350,000 distinct CDR3 sequences, about 90% occurring once. The sample consisted of CD4+ T cells from PBMCs. All receptors come from a human donor with multiple sclerosis.

The genes are TRBV21-1 and TRBJ1-3; TRBD1, the table's D call, lacks a check against the DNA. TRBV21-1 is deemed a pseudogene. The CDR3 length is 16 residues. CDR3 residues: CASSNVRQDKGNTIYF. As DNA, the CDR3 is TGTGCCAGCAGCAATGTTCGACAGGATAAGGGAAACACCATATATTTT.

The gene calls are TRBV7-2 and TRBJ2-2; TRBD2 matches at 8 bases. CDR1 is SGHTA, CDR2 FQGNSA, per germline. The CDR3 length is 17 residues. V shed 5 bases and J 6 bases; nucleotides not matched to a gene: 14. CDR3 sequence (DNA): TGTGCCAGCAGCCCTCACCGGGGGGGGCGCATTTCCGGGGAGCTGTTTTTT. It translates to CASSPHRGGRISGELFF. Supplemented by reference TRBV7-2 and TRBJ2-2, the full variable domain reads GAGVSQSPSNKVTEKGKDVELRCDPISGHTALYWYRQSLGQGLEFLIYFQGNSAPDKSGLPSDRFSAERTGGSVSTLTIQRTQQEDSAVYLCASSPHRGGRISGELFFGEGSRLTVL.

The rearrangement joins TRBV7-9 to TRBJ2-3; D is possibly TRBD1 or TRBD2 (5 bases each). The CDR3 sequence is 15 residues long. Germline loops: CDR1 SEHNR, CDR2 FQNEAQ (reference sequence). Trimming took off 4 bases at V and 2 bases at J, with 13 bases between the two ends. CDR3 protein: CASSWTGRATDTQYF. The CDR3 bases are TGTGCCAGCAGCTGGACGGGACGGGCCACAGATACGCAGTATTTT.

CDR3 loop: CAWNGQGSSPLHF. DNA of the CDR3: TGTGCCTGGAACGGACAGGGTAGTTCACCCCTCCACTTT. V and J are TRBV30 and TRBJ1-6; 8 nucleotides match TRBD1. Trimming cost V 4 bases and J 9 bases; bases outside gene matches: 5. CDR1 is GTSNPN, CDR2 SVGIG, per germline (reference sequence). The CDR3 length is 13 residues. The variable domain in full, completed from reference TRBV30 and TRBJ1-6, reads SQTIHQWPATLVQPVGSPLSLECTVEGTSNPNLYWYRQAAGRGLQLLFYSVGIGQISSEVPQNLSASRPQDRQFILSSKKLLLSDSGFYLCAWNGQGSSPLHFGNGTRLTVT.

This chain joins TRBV2 and TRBJ1-3, with D uncertain. Germline V lookup: CDR1 SNHLY, CDR2 FYNNEI. V was trimmed by 2 bases and J by 8 bases, leaving 4 bases between them. CDR3 length: 11 residues. CDR3 coding DNA: TGTGCCAGCAGTGAATGGGACACCATATATTTT. As protein: CASSEWDTIYF.

This clonotype was recorded only once. The germline gene is not matched at one end of the junction; a read error may be the cause. The gene calls are TRBV19 and TRBJ1-2, with D tentatively TRBD1 (6 bases). The CDR3 loop spans 13 amino acids. CDR1 and CDR2 from the germline V gene are LNHDA and SQIVND (reference sequence). CDR3 sequence (DNA): TGTGCCAGTAGTCTAGACCAGGGGAATGGCTACACCTTC. Its protein product is CASSLDQGNGYTF.

This chain uses TRBV12-3 or TRBV12-4 with TRBJ2-5; D not certain. Trimming shortened V by 2 bases and J by 4 bases, and 5 bases separated the two germline ends. The CDR3 covers 12 residues. The DNA for the CDR3 is TGTGCCAGCAGTTTACTTCGAGAGACCCAGTACTTC. Its protein product is CASSLLRETQYF.

J is TRBJ2-2 and V is TRBV5-6; possibly TRBD1 for D (6 bases). This CDR3 region has 13 residues. Trimming took off 4 bases at V and 8 bases at J, with 12 bases between the two ends. CDR1 and CDR2 (germline): SGHDT, YYEEEE. The CDR3 bases are TGTGCCAGCAGCGACCCAGGGGCAGGGGAGCTGTTTTTT. This encodes CASSDPGAGELFF.